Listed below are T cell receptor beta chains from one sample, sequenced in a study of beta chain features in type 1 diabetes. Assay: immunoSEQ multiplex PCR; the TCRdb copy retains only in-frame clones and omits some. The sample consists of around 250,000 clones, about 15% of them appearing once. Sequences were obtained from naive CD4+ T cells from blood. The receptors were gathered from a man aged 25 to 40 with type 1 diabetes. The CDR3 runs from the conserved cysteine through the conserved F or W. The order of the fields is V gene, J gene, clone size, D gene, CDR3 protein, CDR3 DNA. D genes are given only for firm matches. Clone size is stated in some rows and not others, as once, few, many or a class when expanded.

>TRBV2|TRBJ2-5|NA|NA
CASSEQGGETQYF
TGTGCCAGCAGTGAACAGGGTGGAGAGACCCAGTACTTC
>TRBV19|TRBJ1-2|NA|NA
CASSIGGRTYYGYTF
TGTGCCAGTAGTATAGGAGGACGGACTTACTATGGCTACACCTTC
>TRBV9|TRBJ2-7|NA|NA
CASSVGQGPWDEQYF
TGTGCCAGCAGCGTAGGGCAGGGCCCTTGGGACGAGCAGTACTTC
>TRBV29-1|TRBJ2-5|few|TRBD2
CSVRGREGGETQYF
TGCAGCGTAAGGGGGCGGGAGGGCGGAGAGACCCAGTACTTC
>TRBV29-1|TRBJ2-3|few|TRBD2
CSVKGLAGRTDTQYF
TGCAGCGTGAAAGGACTAGCGGGGCGCACAGATACGCAGTATTTT
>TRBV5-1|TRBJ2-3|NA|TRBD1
CASSGTGSTDTQYF
TGCGCCAGCAGCGGGACAGGGTCCACAGATACGCAGTATTTT
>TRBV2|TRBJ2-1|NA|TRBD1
CASSDPQGVGNEQFF
TGTGCCAGCAGTGATCCTCAGGGGGTGGGGAATGAGCAGTTCTTC
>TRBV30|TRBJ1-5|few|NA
CAWTQGEGQPQHF
TGTGCCTGGACACAGGGAGAGGGTCAGCCCCAGCATTTT
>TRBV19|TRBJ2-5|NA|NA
CASSMAGTETQYF
TGTGCCAGTAGTATGGCGGGGACGGAGACCCAGTACTTC
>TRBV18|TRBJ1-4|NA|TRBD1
CASSTKGTGPEKLFF
TGTGCCAGCTCTACCAAAGGGACAGGGCCTGAAAAACTGTTTTTT
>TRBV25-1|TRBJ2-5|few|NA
CATKNAAGTETQYF
TGTGCCACAAAGAATGCGGCGGGAACAGAGACCCAGTACTTC
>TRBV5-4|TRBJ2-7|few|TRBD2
CASSPLAGGPGEQYF
TGTGCCAGCAGCCCCTTAGCGGGAGGGCCCGGGGAGCAGTACTTC
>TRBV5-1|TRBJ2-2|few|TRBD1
CASSRGQGTGELFF
TGCGCCAGCAGCCGGGGACAGGGCACCGGGGAGCTGTTTTTT
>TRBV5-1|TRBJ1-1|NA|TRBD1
CASSNSNPGGTEAFF
TGCGCCAGCAGCAACTCAAACCCAGGGGGCACTGAAGCTTTCTTT
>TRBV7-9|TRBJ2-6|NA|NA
CASSLAPGVAGANVLTF
TGTGCCAGCAGCTTAGCGCCGGGGGTGGCTGGGGCCAACGTCCTGACTTTC